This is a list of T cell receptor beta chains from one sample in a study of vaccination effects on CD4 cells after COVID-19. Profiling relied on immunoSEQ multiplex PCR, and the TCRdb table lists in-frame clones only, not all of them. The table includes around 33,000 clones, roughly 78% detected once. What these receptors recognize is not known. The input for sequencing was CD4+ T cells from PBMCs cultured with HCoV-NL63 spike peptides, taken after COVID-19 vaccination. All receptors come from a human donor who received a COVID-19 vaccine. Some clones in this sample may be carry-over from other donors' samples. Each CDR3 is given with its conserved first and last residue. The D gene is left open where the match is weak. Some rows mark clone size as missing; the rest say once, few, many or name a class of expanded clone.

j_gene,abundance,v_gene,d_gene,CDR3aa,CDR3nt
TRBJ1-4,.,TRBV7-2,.,CASSSSRVSEKLFF,TGTGCCAGCAGCTCATCCAGGGTATCGGAAAAACTGTTTTTT
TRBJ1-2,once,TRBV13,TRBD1,CASSADRGNYGYTF,TGTGCCAGCAGCGCGGACAGGGGAAACTATGGCTACACCTTC
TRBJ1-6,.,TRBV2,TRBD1,CASRGRQGESNSPLHF,TGTGCCAGCAGGGGTAGACAGGGGGAAAGTAATTCACCCCTCCACTTT
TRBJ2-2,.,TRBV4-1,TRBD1,CASSHDAGGGGGELFF,TGCGCCAGCAGCCACGATGCAGGGGGCGGAGGCGGGGAGCTGTTTTTT
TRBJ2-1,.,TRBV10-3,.,CAIKSAAGPYNEQFF,TGTGCCATCAAGTCCGCCGCCGGCCCTTACAATGAGCAGTTCTTC
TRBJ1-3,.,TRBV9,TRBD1,CASGLGTGAGNTIYF,TGTGCCAGCGGCCTGGGGACAGGAGCCGGAAACACCATATATTTT
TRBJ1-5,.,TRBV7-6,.,CASSLHPGGLQHF,TGTGCCAGCAGCTTACACCCCGGCGGACTCCAGCATTTT
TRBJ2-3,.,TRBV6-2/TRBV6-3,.,CASSYPIWASADTQYF,TGTGCCAGCAGTTACCCAATATGGGCGAGCGCAGATACGCAGTATTTT
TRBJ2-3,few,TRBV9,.,CASSGRQAASTDTQYF,TGTGCCAGCAGCGGGAGACAGGCGGCTAGCACAGATACGCAGTATTTT
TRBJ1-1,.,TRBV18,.,CASSPPSRGNTEAFF,TGTGCCAGCTCACCACCGTCACGGGGGAACACTGAAGCTTTCTTT
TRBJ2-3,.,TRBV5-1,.,CASSYSGASTDTQYF,TGCGCCAGCAGCTATAGCGGAGCTAGCACAGATACGCAGTATTTT
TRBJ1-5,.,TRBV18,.,CASSPSRSNQPQHF,TGTGCCAGCTCACCCTCAAGAAGCAATCAGCCCCAGCATTTT
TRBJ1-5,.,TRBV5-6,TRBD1,CASSFGWTGGQPQHF,TGTGCCAGCAGCTTTGGGTGGACAGGGGGGCAGCCCCAGCATTTT
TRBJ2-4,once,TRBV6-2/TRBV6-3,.,CASSPWGGDIQYF,TGTGCCAGCAGTCCGTGGGGGGGCGACATTCAGTACTTC
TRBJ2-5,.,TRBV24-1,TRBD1,CATSDPTGGAGGETQYF,TGTGCCACCAGTGATCCGACAGGGGGAGCCGGAGGAGAGACCCAGTACTTC